This T cell receptor (beta chain) was sequenced in a study of regulatory T cells in long-lasting Graves disease. Relying on iRepertoire HTBI primers and Arm-PCR of CDR3 regions, the team built TCR beta libraries. In the original processing: Identified across the samples were over 50 TRBV segments and 13 to 15 TRBJ segments. TCRdb re-analysed the multiplex PCR reads in MiXCR, keeping a single row per CDR3 protein. The V and J calls come from TCRdb's annotation, not from the publication. The sample contains hundreds of thousands of distinct CDR3 sequences, around 30% of which appear only once. Time point described: persistent/refractory GD, antithyroid drugs over 5 years with positive TRAb. PBMCs were the source of the RNA used for TCR sequencing. An endocrinology department located in Xi'an, China, was where the patients came from. CDR1 and CDR2 (germline): SQVTM, ANQGSEA. V was pared by 4 bases and J by 7 bases, with 11 bases between. CDR3 length: 12 amino acids.

The chain combines TRBV29-1 with TRBJ1-5; D remains ambiguous. The source is a female donor with Graves disease. This sample comprised peripheral blood mononuclear cells (PBMCs), obtained when the disease was refractory, from a patient treated with antithyroid drugs. Here the CDR3 DNA reads TGCAGCGTTGCCGGGGTTGGGCAGCCCCAGCATTTT. Its translation: CSVAGVGQPQHF.